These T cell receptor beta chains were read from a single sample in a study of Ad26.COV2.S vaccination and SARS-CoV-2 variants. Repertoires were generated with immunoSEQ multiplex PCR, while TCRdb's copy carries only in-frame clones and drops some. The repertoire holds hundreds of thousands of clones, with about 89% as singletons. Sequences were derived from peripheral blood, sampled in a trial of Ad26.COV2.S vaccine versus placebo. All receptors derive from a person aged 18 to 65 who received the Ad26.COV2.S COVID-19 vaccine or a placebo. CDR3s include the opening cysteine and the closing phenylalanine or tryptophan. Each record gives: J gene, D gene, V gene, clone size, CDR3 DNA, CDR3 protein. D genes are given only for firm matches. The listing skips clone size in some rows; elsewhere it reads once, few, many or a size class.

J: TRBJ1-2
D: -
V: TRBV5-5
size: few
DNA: TGTGCCAGCAGCTTCCTTTTATCGGGGGCTGGTGGCTACACCTTC
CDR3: CASSFLLSGAGGYTF

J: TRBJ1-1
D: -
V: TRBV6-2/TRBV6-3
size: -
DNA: TGTGCCAGCAGCCTCCGTGGGCTCGGCACTGAAGCTTTCTTT
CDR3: CASSLRGLGTEAFF

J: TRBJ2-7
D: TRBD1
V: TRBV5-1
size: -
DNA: TGCGCCAGCAGCTTGTTGTCGGGACAGGGGTACGAGCAGTACTTC
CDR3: CASSLLSGQGYEQYF

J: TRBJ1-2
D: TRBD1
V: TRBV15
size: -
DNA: TGTGCCACCAGGGCGAGTTGGGGGTTGACAGGGGGCTATGGCTACACCTTC
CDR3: CATRASWGLTGGYGYTF

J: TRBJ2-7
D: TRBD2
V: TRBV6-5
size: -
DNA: TGTGCCAGCAGTCGGGAGGCGAGCTCCTACGAGCAGTACTTC
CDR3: CASSREASSYEQYF

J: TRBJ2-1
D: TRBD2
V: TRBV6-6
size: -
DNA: TGTGCCAGCAGTTCCAGAGGGACTAGCGGGACCGATGAGCAGTTCTTC
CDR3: CASSSRGTSGTDEQFF

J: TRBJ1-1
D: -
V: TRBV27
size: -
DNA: TGTGCCAGCAGTTTATTTTTAAACACTGAAGCTTTCTTT
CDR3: CASSLFLNTEAFF

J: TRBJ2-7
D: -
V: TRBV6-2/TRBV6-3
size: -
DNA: TGTGCCAGCAGTTACTCCACACCCTATCTTTCCTACGAGCAGTACTTC
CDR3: CASSYSTPYLSYEQYF

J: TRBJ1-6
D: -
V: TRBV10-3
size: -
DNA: TGTGCCATCAGCGGCGAGGGGGGTGGCAATTCACCCCTCCACTTT
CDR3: CAISGEGGGNSPLHF

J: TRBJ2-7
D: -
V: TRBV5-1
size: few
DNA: TGCGCCAGCAGCGGCGACTGGGGCTACGAGCAGTACTTC
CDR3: CASSGDWGYEQYF

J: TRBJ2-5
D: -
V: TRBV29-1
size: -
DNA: TGCAGCGCGGTTTGGGAGACCCAGTACTTC
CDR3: CSAVWETQYF

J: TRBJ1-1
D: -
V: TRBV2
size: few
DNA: TGTGCCAGCAGTGACCCTGGGTCGAGCCCTGAAGCTTTCTTT
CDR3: CASSDPGSSPEAFF

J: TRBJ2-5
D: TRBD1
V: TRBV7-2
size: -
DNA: TGTGCCAGCAGCTTAGGCGCCAGGGGGTGGGAGACCCAGTACTTC
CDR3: CASSLGARGWETQYF

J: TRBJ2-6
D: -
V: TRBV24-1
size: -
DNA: TGTGCCACCAGTCCTCAGGGTTCTGGGGCCAACGTCCTGACTTTC
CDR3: CATSPQGSGANVLTF

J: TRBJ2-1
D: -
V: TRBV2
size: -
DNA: TGTGCCAGCACCCGGAGTAATGAGCAGTTCTTC
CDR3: CASTRSNEQFF

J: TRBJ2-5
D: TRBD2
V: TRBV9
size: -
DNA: TGTGCCAGCAGCTCCAGCGGGAGCCCAGAAGAGACCCAGTACTTC
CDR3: CASSSSGSPEETQYF

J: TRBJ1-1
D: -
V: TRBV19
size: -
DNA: TGTGCCAGTAGCACGGGGGTGCTGAACACTGAAGCTTTCTTT
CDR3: CASSTGVLNTEAFF

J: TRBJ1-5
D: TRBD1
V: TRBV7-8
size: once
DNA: TGTGCCAGCAGCTTAGTTGCTGGGACAGGAAATCAGCCCCAGCATTTT
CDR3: CASSLVAGTGNQPQHF

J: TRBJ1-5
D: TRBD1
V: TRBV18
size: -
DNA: TGTGCCAGCTCACCGCAGGGGGGCCTCGGCAATCAGCCCCAGCATTTT
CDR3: CASSPQGGLGNQPQHF

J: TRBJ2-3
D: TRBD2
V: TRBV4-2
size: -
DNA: TGTGCCAGCAGCCAAGATTATCGGGGGGGCCTAGATACGCAGTATTTT
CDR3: CASSQDYRGGLDTQYF

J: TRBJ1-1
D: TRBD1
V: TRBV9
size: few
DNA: TGTGCCAGCAGCGTACGGACAGGAGTGAACACTGAAGCTTTCTTT
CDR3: CASSVRTGVNTEAFF

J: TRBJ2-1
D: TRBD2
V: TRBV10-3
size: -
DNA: TGTGCCATCAGTGATTGGACTAGCGGGACGGATGAGCAGTTCTTC
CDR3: CAISDWTSGTDEQFF

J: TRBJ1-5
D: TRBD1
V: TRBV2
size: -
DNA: TGTGCCAGCCAGGGGGGGAATCAGCCCCAGCATTTT
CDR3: CASQGGNQPQHF

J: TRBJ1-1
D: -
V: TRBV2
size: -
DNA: TGTGCCACCATAGGGGGAGGGCCTGAAGCTTTCTTT
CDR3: CATIGGGPEAFF